The 24 T cell receptor beta chains below all came from one sample that was sequenced in a study of T cell repertoires in cytomegalovirus infection. TCRdb called the reads again in MiXCR, with one record for every CDR3 protein. The data contain roughly 300,000 distinct CDR3 sequences, 9.5% of them seen just once; the ten biggest clones take up 4.3%. Sequencing used PBMCs. The receptors originated from a human donor in good health (CMV status not recorded). Some clones in this sample may be carry-over from other donors' samples.

This clonotype was found a few times. This sequence joins TRBV28 and TRBJ2-7; tentatively, D is TRBD1 (6 bases). V shed 7 bases and J shed 6 bases, with 19 bases lying between them. The germline gives CDR1 MDHEN, CDR2 SYDVKM. The CDR3 contains 14 residues. This chain's CDR3 is CASISGAPTGEQYF. CDR3 nucleotides: TGTGCCAGCATCTCAGGGGCACCGACGGGCGAGCAGTACTTC.

V usage is TRBV5-4 and J usage is TRBJ1-6; 8 nucleotides line up with TRBD1. V was clipped by 4 bases and J by 10 bases; unmatched bases: 7. The CDR3 runs 14 residues. Germline V gives CDR1 SGHNT, CDR2 YYREEE (reference sequence). The CDR3 is CASSTDRERSPLHF. In DNA form, the CDR3 reads TGTGCCAGCAGCACGGACAGGGAACGATCACCCCTCCACTTT.

This clonotype was counted between two and nine times. The chain uses TRBV7-8 and TRBJ2-7; D is possibly TRBD1 or TRBD2 (5 bases each). V shed 0 bases and J shed 3 bases, with 9 bases lying between them. There are 14 residues in the CDR3. Germline values: CDR1 SGHVS, CDR2 FQNEAQ. The CDR3, as DNA: TGTGCCAGCAGCTTAGCCGGGGCCGACTACGAGCAGTACTTC. Protein product: CASSLAGADYEQYF.

This clonotype was recorded at least ten times. The chain employs TRBV7-2 and TRBJ1-6; perhaps TRBD1 as D (5 bases). The CDR3 runs 17 residues. V was clipped by 2 bases and J by 7 bases, with 18 bases between them. Per the germline V gene, CDR1 is SGHTA and CDR2 is FQGNSA. CDR3 sequence (DNA): TGTGCCAGCAGCTTAACGAGGCTCGGGACGGGGAATTCACCCCTCCACTTT. Protein product: CASSLTRLGTGNSPLHF.

The chain couples TRBV12-3 or TRBV12-4 to TRBJ1-1; possible D gene TRBD1, 5 bases. Trimming removed 5 bases from V and 1 base from J, with 8 bases in between. The CDR3 extends over 13 amino acids. The CDR3 sequence: CASSRGWNTEAFF. In nucleotides, the CDR3 is TGTGCCAGCAGTCGGGGGTGGAACACTGAAGCTTTCTTT.

This clonotype was detected many times. This rearrangement joins TRBV5-6 to TRBJ1-2; D gene uncertain. The germline V and J ends were trimmed by 0 bases and 2 bases, with 8 bases remaining between them. The CDR3 has 14 amino acids. CDR1 and CDR2 (germline): SGHDT, YYEEEE. The CDR3 DNA reads TGTGCCAGCAGCTTGGCCGCTACCAACTATGGCTACACCTTC. Translating gives CASSLAATNYGYTF.

This sequence joins TRBV5-4 and TRBJ2-5, with D perhaps assigned TRBD1 or TRBD2 (5 bases each). The germline V and J ends were trimmed by 0 bases and 4 bases, with 7 bases remaining between them. The CDR3 contains 13 residues. Germline V gene data show CDR1 as SGHNT and CDR2 as YYREEE (reference sequence). The CDR3 nucleotides are TGTGCCAGCAGCTTGGCCGGGGCAGAGACCCAGTACTTC. Protein sequence: CASSLAGAETQYF. Complete variable domain (other parts from reference TRBV5-4 and TRBJ2-5): ETGVTQSPTHLIKTRGQQVTLRCSSQSGHNTVSWYQQALGQGPQFIFQYYREEENGRGNFPPRFSGLQFPNYSSELNVNALELDDSALYLCASSLAGAETQYFGPGTRLLVL.

This clonotype was recorded a few times. The chain uses TRBV6-2 or TRBV6-3 and TRBJ1-1; 10 bases align to TRBD1. Trimming took 7 bases from V and 3 from J; bases not matched to a gene: 2. The CDR3 loop spans 13 amino acids. Germline loops: CDR1 MNHEY, CDR2 SVGEGT. The CDR3 region has the DNA TGTGCCAGCAAGGGGACAGGGGACACTGAAGCTTTCTTT. Translating gives CASKGTGDTEAFF.

The chain has TRBV6-2 or TRBV6-3 and TRBJ2-2; D is uncertain. The CDR3 spans 19 residues. Germline-derived CDR1 and CDR2 are MNHEY and SVGEGT. Trimming shortened V by 0 bases and J by 8 bases, and 25 bases separated the two germline ends. The CDR3 reads CASSYSPFSVQKSLGELFF. The CDR3 DNA follows: TGTGCCAGCAGTTACTCCCCCTTCTCGGTCCAGAAGTCCTTAGGGGAGCTGTTTTTT.

The genes are TRBV28 and TRBJ2-5, with 12 nucleotides matching TRBD2. CDR1 is MDHEN and CDR2 is SYDVKM in the germline V gene. The CDR3 covers 20 residues. J was trimmed by 5 bases and V by 4 bases; bases with no gene match: 20. CDR3: CASSSPGQALLAGGWETQYF. The CDR3 nucleotides are TGTGCCAGCAGTTCCCCTGGACAGGCCTTACTAGCGGGAGGTTGGGAGACCCAGTACTTC.

This clonotype was observed a few times. The rearrangement links TRBV6-5 to TRBJ2-1, with 13 bases aligning to TRBD2. The CDR3 extends over 20 amino acids. From germline, CDR1 is MNHEY and CDR2 SVGAGI. After removal of 5 bases from V and 0 bases from J, the junction contained 13 bases not matched to a gene. CDR3 in amino acids: CASSPAGLAGESGSYNEQFF. The CDR3 DNA reads as TGTGCCAGCAGTCCCGCCGGACTAGCGGGAGAGTCTGGCTCCTACAATGAGCAGTTCTTC.

This clonotype was seen ten or more times. The chain recombines TRBV11-2 with TRBJ2-5; D gene uncertain. V was cut by 2 bases and J by 1 base, with 5 bases left in between. CDR3 length equals 13 residues. Germline V gives CDR1 SGHAT, CDR2 FQNNGV. The CDR3 DNA reads as TGTGCCAGCAGCTTATGGCGCCAAGAGACCCAGTACTTC. Its protein is CASSLWRQETQYF.

This clonotype has at least ten counts. The chain links TRBV15 to TRBJ1-5; possible D gene TRBD1, 6 bases. Germline-derived CDR1 and CDR2 are LNHNV and YYDKDF (reference sequence). Trimming left V 0 bases short and J 0 bases short, with 18 bases between. The CDR3 runs 19 residues. The chain's CDR3 is CATSRDITGTGYSNQPQHF. CDR3 sequence (DNA): TGTGCCACCAGCAGAGATATTACAGGGACCGGGTATAGCAATCAGCCCCAGCATTTT.

At least ten counts were recorded for this clonotype. This chain uses TRBV12-3 or TRBV12-4 with TRBJ1-1; 7 nucleotides match TRBD1. The CDR3 runs 14 residues. Unmatched junction bases numbered 7, after V lost 5 bases and J lost 4 bases. CDR3 sequence reads: CASSPGTVLTEAFF. CDR3 nucleotide sequence: TGTGCCAGCAGTCCAGGGACAGTACTCACTGAAGCTTTCTTT.

There are a few counts of this clonotype. The gene calls are TRBV6-5 and TRBJ1-6, with 7 positions matching TRBD1. Germline-derived CDR1 and CDR2 are MNHEY and SVGAGI. The CDR3 runs 13 residues. V was clipped by 11 bases and J by 7 bases; unmatched bases: 8. As DNA, the CDR3 is TGTGCCGGGGGGAGGGGGCGAAATTCACCCCTCCACTTT. This sequence encodes CAGGRGRNSPLHF.

This clonotype was observed a handful of times. This chain joins TRBV20-1 and TRBJ2-1, with 10 bases matching TRBD2. V was clipped by 0 bases and J by 7 bases; unmatched bases: 12. The CDR3 is 17 amino acids. Germline CDR1 reads DFQATT; CDR2 reads SNEGSKA (reference sequence). The DNA for the CDR3 is TGCAGTGCTAGAGAGAGACGAGCGGGAGGGCCGATTAATGAGCAGTTCTTC. Amino acids: CSARERRAGGPINEQFF.

The chain recombines TRBV5-6 with TRBJ2-7; TRBD1 aligns across 7 bases. The germline gives CDR1 SGHDT, CDR2 YYEEEE. The CDR3 length is 16 residues. The J segment lost 2 bases and the V segment lost 4 bases, leaving 12 bases of the junction unmatched. The CDR3 here is CASSRRLQGIAYEQYF. CDR3 coding DNA: TGTGCCAGCAGCCGAAGGTTACAGGGGATTGCCTACGAGCAGTACTTC.

The chain combines TRBV14 with TRBJ2-3, with D perhaps matching TRBD1 (6 bases). Per germline, CDR1 SGHDN and CDR2 FVKESK. This CDR3 spans 14 amino acids. Trimming took off 6 bases at V and 4 bases at J, with 14 bases between the two ends. CDR3 DNA: TGTGCCAGCAGGATGGCAGGGGCACCAGATACGCAGTATTTT. The encoded protein is CASRMAGAPDTQYF.

This clonotype has ten or more counts. V usage is TRBV7-2 and J usage is TRBJ2-6; D is unresolved. CDR1 and CDR2 (germline): SGHTA, FQGNSA. CDR3 length: 16 amino acids. Trimming stripped 3 bases from V and 0 bases from J, with 9 bases between. The CDR3 loop is CASSFMVPSGANVLTF. The CDR3 DNA is TGTGCCAGCAGCTTCATGGTTCCCTCTGGGGCCAACGTCCTGACTTTC.

This sequence joins TRBV15 and TRBJ2-7, with D perhaps TRBD2 (5 bases). V lost 3 bases to trimming and J lost 2 bases, with 14 bases between them. Germline values: CDR1 LNHNV, CDR2 YYDKDF (reference sequence). This CDR3 contains 15 residues. The CDR3 bases are TGTGCCACCAGCAGGACCGGGATAAGACCCTACGAGCAGTACTTC. Translated: CATSRTGIRPYEQYF. Combining the CDR3 with reference TRBV15 and TRBJ2-7 gives the whole variable domain DAMVIQNPRYQVTQFGKPVTLSCSQTLNHNVMYWYQQKSSQAPKLLFHYYDKDFNNEADTPDNFQSRRPNTSFCFLDIRSPGLGDTAMYLCATSRTGIRPYEQYFGPGTRLTVT.

This clonotype was detected ten times or more. The chain combines TRBV7-2 with TRBJ1-6; 7 bases map to TRBD1. Unmatched junction bases numbered 3, after V lost 0 bases and J lost 7 bases. CDR1 is SGHTA and CDR2 is FQGNSA in the germline V gene. This CDR3 has 15 amino acids. The CDR3 protein is CASSLALQGNSPLHF. The CDR3 DNA is TGTGCCAGCAGCTTAGCCTTACAGGGGAATTCACCCCTCCACTTT.

This clonotype occurred many times. The chain carries TRBV7-9 and TRBJ1-1; D is undetermined. Trimming removed 5 bases at V and 10 bases at J, with 14 bases between. CDR1 and CDR2 from the germline V gene are SEHNR and FQNEAQ (reference sequence). The length of the CDR3 is 12 residues. This chain's CDR3 is CASSPEVGGAFF. Written as DNA, the CDR3 is TGTGCCAGCAGCCCGGAGGTTGGTGGAGCTTTCTTT.

This clonotype was observed many times. This chain uses TRBV7-8 with TRBJ2-7; the match to TRBD2 covers 12 bases. The V gene end was trimmed by 2 bases and the J gene end by 3 bases; junction bases not matched to a gene: 14. Germline CDR1 and CDR2: SGHVS and FQNEAQ. There are 19 residues in the CDR3. CDR3 in amino acids: CASSLKRLAGGPSGYEQYF. CDR3 nucleotides: TGTGCCAGCAGCTTAAAAAGGCTAGCGGGAGGGCCGTCGGGCTACGAGCAGTACTTC.

This clonotype has only a few counts. The CDR3 DNA reads as TGTGCCAGCAGTCTTACAGGAGGGTTGACTGAAGCTTTCTTT. Translation gives CASSLTGGLTEAFF. The V and J genes are TRBV12-3 or TRBV12-4 and TRBJ1-1, with D perhaps matching TRBD1 (5 bases). This CDR3 is built from 14 residues. The ends were cut back, 5 bases at V and 5 bases at J, with 15 bases in the middle.